The 24 T cell receptor beta chains reported below all come from one sample, sequenced in a study of molecular identifiers for immune sequencing clone quantification. In TCRdb, the PCR reads were re-called with MiXCR into one record per CDR3 protein. The data contain some 580,000 distinct CDR3 sequences, 25% of them singletons. The sequencing input was naive CD8+ T cells from blood, with Jurkat cell RNA spiked in. Subset meaning: FACS-sorted CD8+CD4-CCR7+CD45RA+ naive T cells. These receptor sequences come from a human donor in good health. Some libraries in this study had Jurkat cell RNA spiked in.

Concerning this clonotype: With a much larger clone just one base away, this may be a read error. The chain combines TRBV7-2 with TRBJ1-4; D uncertain. Per the germline V gene, CDR1 is SGHTA and CDR2 is FQGNSA. The CDR3 spans 13 residues. V lost 2 bases to trimming and J lost 3 bases, with 4 bases between them. In DNA form, the CDR3 reads TGTGCCAGCAGCTTATTGGCTAATGAAAAACTGTTTTTT. Encoded protein: CASSLLANEKLFF.

This clonotype was detected many times. V and J are TRBV7-8 and TRBJ1-1; D not resolved. Germline assignment: CDR1 SGHVS and CDR2 FQNEAQ. CDR3 size: 14 residues. Trimming took 2 bases from V and 4 from J, leaving 11 bases between them. CDR3 loop: CASSLWGSSTEAFF. CDR3 DNA: TGTGCCAGCAGCTTATGGGGAAGCAGCACTGAAGCTTTCTTT.

This clonotype was found many times. This chain connects TRBV14 to TRBJ2-3; TRBD2 is a possible D gene (5 bases). Germline assignment: CDR1 SGHDN and CDR2 FVKESK. The CDR3 runs 15 residues. V shed 1 base and J shed 4 bases, with 12 bases lying between them. The CDR3 DNA reads as TGTGCCAGCAGCCAAGGTGACTACACGTCAGATACGCAGTATTTT. It yields the protein CASSQGDYTSDTQYF.

V and J are TRBV18 and TRBJ1-3; D is uncertain. V lost 4 bases to trimming and J lost 0 bases, with 4 bases between them. CDR1 and CDR2 (germline): KGHSH, LQKENI. This CDR3 contains 13 residues. Written as DNA, the CDR3 is TGTGCCAGCTCACGGGGCTCTGGAAACACCATATATTTT. Its protein product is CASSRGSGNTIYF.

A few counts support this clonotype. The chain couples TRBV27 to TRBJ2-3; D ambiguous. This CDR3 region has 14 residues. CDR1 and CDR2 (germline): MNHEY, SMNVEV (reference sequence). The V and J ends lost 6 bases and 4 bases respectively, with 14 bases between them. In DNA form, the CDR3 reads TGTGCCAGCAGCCAAGGCTTCGAGCCAGATACGCAGTATTTT. Protein sequence: CASSQGFEPDTQYF.

The chain joins TRBV4-1 to TRBJ1-1; D remains unclear. Germline V gives CDR1 MGHRA, CDR2 YSYEKL. The ends were cut back, 3 bases at V and 2 bases at J, with 13 bases in the middle. The length of the CDR3 is 15 residues. This CDR3 reads CASSHTPRGNTEAFF. For the CDR3, the DNA is TGCGCCAGCAGCCACACACCCCGGGGAAACACTGAAGCTTTCTTT.

This clonotype was observed a handful of times. The chain combines TRBV6-1 with TRBJ2-1; 9 bases are shared with TRBD1. CDR3 length: 14 amino acids. The ends lost 3 bases at V and 4 bases at J; junction bases unmatched: 1. From germline, CDR1 is MNHNS and CDR2 SASEGT. The CDR3 loop reads CASSDGTGYNEQFF. The CDR3 bases are TGTGCCAGCAGTGATGGGACAGGGTACAATGAGCAGTTCTTC.

This clonotype was recorded many times. The chain links TRBV29-1 to TRBJ1-1; D might be TRBD1 (5 bases). CDR3 size: 13 residues. CDR1 is SQVTM, CDR2 ANQGSEA, per germline. V dropped 2 bases and J dropped 5 bases, with 12 bases sitting between them. This CDR3 is CSVEPGLETEAFF. DNA for the CDR3: TGCAGCGTTGAACCGGGACTAGAGACTGAAGCTTTCTTT.

This clonotype was counted many times. The chain recombines TRBV28 with TRBJ2-3; D ambiguous. The length of the CDR3 is 16 residues. V gave up 6 bases and J gave up 4 bases, with 20 bases separating them. Germline V CDR1 and CDR2: MDHEN, SYDVKM. This CDR3 reads CASSPWRGDKADTQYF. CDR3 nucleotides: TGTGCCAGCAGCCCCTGGCGAGGAGATAAAGCAGATACGCAGTATTTT.

This chain links TRBV5-6 with TRBJ2-7, with a weak D call TRBD1 (6 bases). The CDR3 runs 17 residues. Germline V gene lookup returns CDR1 SGHDT and CDR2 YYEEEE. Trimming took off 0 bases at V and 2 bases at J, with 18 bases between the two ends. The CDR3 region is CASSLASVAGEPYEQYF. As DNA, the CDR3 is TGTGCCAGCAGCTTGGCCTCTGTAGCAGGGGAACCCTACGAGCAGTACTTC.

This clonotype was counted ten times or more. V usage is TRBV29-1 and J usage is TRBJ2-2, with TRBD1 matching over 10 bases. The junction had 0 bases not matched to a gene; V was cut back by 7 bases and J by 7 bases. The CDR3 sequence is 11 residues long. Per germline, CDR1 SQVTM and CDR2 ANQGSEA. The CDR3 here is CSGDRGGELFF. CDR3 DNA: TGCAGCGGGGACAGGGGCGGGGAGCTGTTTTTT.

V gene TRBV20-1 combines with J gene TRBJ2-7; 8 nucleotides align to TRBD1. V dropped 6 bases and J dropped 1; count of bases not matched to a gene: 5. Germline assignment: CDR1 DFQATT and CDR2 SNEGSKA (reference sequence). The CDR3 consists of 13 residues. The CDR3 nucleotides read TGCAGTGCAATCGGGACAGGATCCTACGAGCAGTACTTC. The encoded protein is CSAIGTGSYEQYF.

This clonotype has a count of ten or more. V gene TRBV27 combines with J gene TRBJ2-3, with 13 nucleotides matching TRBD2. Germline values: CDR1 MNHEY, CDR2 SMNVEV (reference sequence). The CDR3 has 15 residues. The junction had 4 bases not matched to a gene; V was cut back by 6 bases and J by 4 bases. CDR3 protein: CASSFGLAGADTQYF. The CDR3 DNA reads TGTGCCAGCAGCTTTGGACTAGCGGGAGCAGATACGCAGTATTTT.

This clonotype has at least ten counts. CDR3 amino acids: CSVESTGPEQYF. For the CDR3, the DNA is TGCAGCGTTGAAAGTACAGGGCCCGAGCAGTACTTC. This chain joins TRBV29-1 and TRBJ2-7; D may be TRBD1 (6 bases). The ends were cut back, 2 bases at V and 6 bases at J, with 11 bases in the middle. The germline V gene encodes CDR1 SQVTM and CDR2 ANQGSEA. The length of the CDR3 is 12 residues.

About this clonotype itself: An end of the junction differs from the germline gene, which may be a read error. The chain has TRBV12-3 or TRBV12-4 and TRBJ2-7; 9 bases are shared with TRBD1. The CDR3 contains 15 residues. The CDR3 protein is CASSVLGQGHYEQHF. CDR3 in DNA: TGTGCCAGCAGTGTTTTAGGACAGGGGCACTACGAGCAGCACTTC.

Notes on this clonotype: This may arise from a read error, as a much more abundant clone is one base away. This chain joins TRBV5-5 and TRBJ1-1; 8 nucleotides align to TRBD1. J gave up 4 bases and V 0 bases, and 5 bases lay outside the gene matches. The CDR3 consists of 15 residues. CDR1 and CDR2 from the germline V gene are SGHKS and YYEKEE (reference sequence). In DNA, the CDR3 is TGTGCCAGCAGCTTGGAGGCAGGGGGCTCCACTGAAGCTTTCTTT. Its translation is CASSLEAGGSTEAFF.

Concerning this clonotype itself: This may come from a read error, since a much larger clone is one base off. The J gene is TRBJ2-3, the V gene TRBV13; D call uncertain. V lost 1 base and J 1 base, leaving 9 bases between the germline ends. Germline CDR1 and CDR2: PRHDT and FYEKMQ (reference sequence). This CDR3 comprises 15 residues. The CDR3 region has the DNA TGTGCCAGCAGCTTAGTTAGATCCGGCACAGATACGCAGTATTTT. Protein: CASSLVRSGTDTQYF.

This clonotype has ten or more counts. The rearrangement joins TRBV6-5 to TRBJ1-2; possible D gene TRBD1, 5 bases. Trimming pared 2 bases from V and 8 bases from J, leaving 12 bases between. Germline V gene data show CDR1 as MNHEY and CDR2 as SVGAGI. CDR3 length equals 13 residues. In DNA, the CDR3 is TGTGCCAGCAGTTACCCCCAGGGAGGAGGCTACACCTTC. Residues: CASSYPQGGGYTF.

The V and J genes are TRBV18 and TRBJ2-7; perhaps TRBD2 as D (6 bases). Germline lookup yields CDR1 KGHSH and CDR2 LQKENI. CDR3 length: 14 amino acids. Trimming stripped 5 bases from V and 6 bases from J, with 17 bases between. The CDR3 DNA reads as TGTGCCAGCTCATCCGCCGGGAGCACCTCCGAGCAGTACTTC. This codes for CASSSAGSTSEQYF.

This clonotype was counted only a few times. The J gene is TRBJ2-2, the V gene TRBV19, with D tentatively TRBD1 (6 bases). Germline CDR1 LNHDA, CDR2 SQIVND (reference sequence). This CDR3 is 15 amino acids long. V was cut by 2 bases and J by 4 bases, with 11 bases left in between. The CDR3 DNA follows: TGTGCCAGTAGTATAATGGACAGTTTCACCGGGGAGCTGTTTTTT. Its translation is CASSIMDSFTGELFF.

As for this clonotype: A read error may be the cause here, since a much bigger clone is one base away. The chain has TRBV4-3 and TRBJ2-2; D is perhaps TRBD1 or TRBD2 (5 bases each). Germline V gene sequence: CDR1 LGHNA, CDR2 YSLEER. The CDR3 is 15 amino acids. CDR3 bases: TGCGCCAGCAGCCCTTGGGGGAAGGTAACCGGGGAGCTGATTTTT. Its protein product is CASSPWGKVTGELIF.

For this clonotype: A much bigger clone sits one base away, suggesting this may be a read error. The chain uses TRBV7-9 and TRBJ1-4; D not certain. CDR3 length equals 15 residues. V was pared by 1 base and J by 8 bases, with 14 bases between. Germline V lookup: CDR1 SEHNR, CDR2 FQNEAQ (reference sequence). CDR3 loop: CASSLVVGMIEKLFF. In DNA, the CDR3 is TGTGCCAGCAGCTTAGTAGTTGGAATGATCGAAAAACTGTTTTTT.

As concerns this clonotype: The junction and the germline gene differ at one end; a read error may be behind it. The gene calls are TRBV13 and TRBJ1-4; 9 bases match TRBD1. There are 15 residues in the CDR3. Germline V gene sequence: CDR1 PRHDT, CDR2 FYEKMQ (reference sequence). The CDR3 sequence: CASSLVGTGSERLFF. CDR3 coding DNA: TGTGCCAGCAGCTTAGTCGGGACAGGGAGTGAAAGACTGTTTTTT. Variable domain in full (rest from reference TRBV13 and TRBJ1-4): AAGVIQSPRHLIKEKRETATLKCYPIPRHDTVYWYQQGPGQDPQFLISFYEKMQSDKGSIPDRFSAQQFSDYHSELNMSSLELGDSALYFCASSLVGTGSERLFFGSGTQLSVL.

This clonotype has a count of ten or more. The CDR3 DNA follows: TGCGCCAGCAGTGGGCTAGCGGGGGGCCGGGAGCTGTTTTTT. This sequence encodes CASSGLAGGRELFF. The chain carries TRBV4-1 and TRBJ2-2; 11 positions match TRBD2. CDR3 length equals 14 residues. Trimming cost V 6 bases and J 9 bases; bases outside gene matches: 6. Per the germline V gene, CDR1 is MGHRA and CDR2 is YSYEKL.